This T cell receptor beta chain was sequenced during a study of regulatory T cells in long-lasting Graves disease. Notes on the study in general: Gene preferences differed: TRBV28, TRBJ1-2, TRBJ2-5 in persistent cases.

The germline V gene has CDR1 DFQATT and CDR2 SNEGSKA (reference sequence). This CDR3 is built from 18 residues. The V gene lost 0 bases and the J gene lost 5 bases, with 23 bases spanning the gap. Comments on this clonotype: Its antigen is not identified.

CDR3-region Arm-PCR and iRepertoire HTBI primers produced the TCR beta libraries. TCRdb re-analysed the multiplex PCR reads in MiXCR, keeping a single row per CDR3 protein. The sample contains fewer than 550,000 distinct CDR3 sequences, 16% of which appear only once. The time point is: newly diagnosed GD, antithyroid drugs for less than 3 months. Researchers made the TCR library from RNA that was extracted from PBMCs. The sample was also linked to a second study, of T cells in Graves' hyperthyroidism and ophthalmopathy.

Specimen: peripheral blood mononuclear cells (PBMCs), collected at new diagnosis, from a patient treated with antithyroid drugs. The sequence was collected from a woman aged 18-30 years with Graves disease. The chain employs TRBV20-1 and TRBJ1-5; D possibly corresponds to TRBD1 (5 bases). This CDR3 is CSARDILRGWTQHQPQHF. CDR3 bases: TGCAGTGCTAGAGATATTCTGAGGGGTTGGACCCAGCATCAGCCCCAGCATTTT.